One and the same sample provided the 13 T cell receptor beta chains below, sequenced in a study of beta chain features in type 1 diabetes. Study-level points and caveats: Shortening of TCRB CDR3s, moderate but significant, appeared in all four CD4+ subsets of Type 1 diabetes patients.

The entirety of the isolated RNA underwent reverse transcription, so expressed TCRB transcripts were sequenced. Libraries were prepared by immunoSEQ multiplex PCR; TCRdb keeps only in-frame clonotypes and omits some of them. The data show approximately 170,000 clones, approximately 8% seen once. The antigens for these receptors are not known. Sequences were obtained from central memory CD4+ T cells from blood. These receptors all come from a man aged 18 to 30 with type 1 diabetes.

There are a few counts of this clone. The chain carries TRBV6-1 and TRBJ1-1; no clear D. The CDR3 has 12 amino acids. Between the trimmed V and J ends, which lost 7 bases and 1 base, there was a span of 7 bases. Germline V lookup: CDR1 MNHNS, CDR2 SASEGT. The CDR3 nucleotides read TGTGCCAGCATGTCAGGGAACACTGAAGCTTTCTTT. It yields the protein CASMSGNTEAFF.

This clone was counted ten times or more. The chain has TRBV7-2 and TRBJ2-1; 11 bases are shared with TRBD1. The CDR3 runs 16 residues. The V segment lost 1 base and the J segment 9 bases; nucleotides outside the gene matches: 8. Germline V gene sequence: CDR1 SGHTA, CDR2 FQGNSA. CDR3 amino acids: CASSLVRPGQGGEQFF. CDR3 nucleotide sequence: TGTGCCAGCAGCTTAGTCCGACCGGGACAGGGGGGTGAGCAGTTCTTC. The whole variable domain, filled in from reference TRBV7-2 and TRBJ2-1, reads GAGVSQSPSNKVTEKGKDVELRCDPISGHTALYWYRQSLGQGLEFLIYFQGNSAPDKSGLPSDRFSAERTGGSVSTLTIQRTQQEDSAVYLCASSLVRPGQGGEQFFGPGTRLTVL.

This clone came up a few times. The chain links TRBV7-2 to TRBJ1-1; no reliable D call. This CDR3 region has 13 residues. Germline values: CDR1 SGHTA, CDR2 FQGNSA. V lost 5 bases and J 5 bases, leaving 12 bases between the germline ends. The CDR3 here is CASSPIRETEAFF. In DNA, the CDR3 is TGTGCCAGCAGCCCGATTCGGGAAACTGAAGCTTTCTTT.

This clone has a handful of counts. DNA of the CDR3: TGTGCCAGCTCACCAAACAGGGTTCCAGATACGCAGTATTTT. This translates into CASSPNRVPDTQYF. This rearrangement joins TRBV18 to TRBJ2-3, with D perhaps matching TRBD1 (6 bases). The CDR3 sequence is 14 residues long. Germline CDR1 reads KGHSH; CDR2 reads LQKENI. V shed 2 bases and J shed 4 bases, with 10 bases lying between them.

This clone has more than one count but fewer than ten. The genes are TRBV7-8 and TRBJ2-3; 10 nucleotides agree with TRBD2. Per the germline V gene, CDR1 is SGHVS and CDR2 is FQNEAQ. The CDR3 contains 15 residues. The trim removed 4 bases at V and 5 bases at J, leaving 6 bases unmatched. CDR3 loop: CASSSSGSRVDTQYF. DNA of the CDR3: TGTGCCAGCAGCTCTAGCGGGAGTAGGGTAGATACGCAGTATTTT. Full variable domain (outside the CDR3, taken from reference TRBV7-8 and TRBJ2-3): GAGVSQSPRYKVAKRGQDVALRCDPISGHVSLFWYQQALGQGPEFLTYFQNEAQLDKSGLPSDRFFAERPEGSVSTLKIQRTQQEDSAVYLCASSSSGSRVDTQYFGPGTRLTVL.

The chain has TRBV2 and TRBJ2-7; TRBD2 is a possible D gene (6 bases). From germline, CDR1 is SNHLY and CDR2 FYNNEI. The CDR3 has 14 residues. V was cut by 0 bases and J by 6 bases, with 12 bases left in between. For the CDR3, the DNA is TGTGCCAGCAGTGAAGCCCAGGAGGGACTCGAGCAGTACTTC. Amino acid sequence: CASSEAQEGLEQYF.

This clone appeared a few times. The V gene is TRBV9, the J gene TRBJ2-5; 9 bases map to TRBD1. Per germline, CDR1 SGDLS and CDR2 YYNGEE. There are 15 residues in the CDR3. Trimming removed 1 base from V and 4 bases from J; junction bases left unmatched: 5. CDR3 sequence reads: CASSVLGQGIETQYF. CDR3 DNA sequence: TGTGCCAGCAGCGTACTGGGACAGGGTATAGAGACCCAGTACTTC.

This clone was observed a handful of times. The chain links TRBV11-2 to TRBJ2-7; 8 positions agree with TRBD2. Germline CDR1 reads SGHAT; CDR2 reads FQNNGV. CDR3 length: 17 residues. Unmatched junction bases numbered 23, after V lost 10 bases and J lost 6 bases. CDR3 sequence (DNA): TGTGCCACGGCACCGCAGTTCGGGAGGGTGGGACACGCCGAGCAGTACTTC. As protein: CATAPQFGRVGHAEQYF. The complete variable domain, with remaining parts taken from reference TRBV11-2 and TRBJ2-7, reads EAGVAQSPRYKIIEKRQSVAFWCNPISGHATLYWYQQILGQGPKLLIQFQNNGVVDDSQLPKDRFSAERLKGVDSTLKIQPAKLEDSAVYLCATAPQFGRVGHAEQYFGPGTRLTVT.

The V gene is TRBV15, the J gene TRBJ1-1; 8 bases are a match to TRBD1. Germline values: CDR1 LNHNV, CDR2 YYDKDF (reference sequence). This CDR3 contains 20 residues. V was clipped by 5 bases and J by 5 bases; unmatched bases: 25. The CDR3 is CATSRHRGPLAGTGGTEAFF. Written as DNA, the CDR3 is TGTGCCACCAGCCGACACAGGGGACCGTTAGCAGGGACAGGAGGGACTGAAGCTTTCTTT.

The V and J genes are TRBV28 and TRBJ2-1; 8 bases are a match to TRBD2. Germline V gene data show CDR1 as MDHEN and CDR2 as SYDVKM. The J segment lost 4 bases and the V segment lost 7 bases, leaving 15 bases of the junction unmatched. CDR3 length equals 17 residues. In DNA, the CDR3 is TGTGCCAGCAACCCTAGGGTAGCGGGGACGGGATACAATGAGCAGTTCTTC. Encoded protein: CASNPRVAGTGYNEQFF.

This clone was observed a few times. The gene calls are TRBV5-1 and TRBJ2-3; 7 nucleotides match TRBD2. V trimming: 6 bases; J trimming: 5 bases; junction bases outside the gene matches: 15. Germline-derived CDR1 and CDR2 are SGHRS and YFSETQ. The CDR3 length is 16 residues. The CDR3 reads CASTVGEGGPRDTQYF. The CDR3 DNA reads TGCGCCAGCACCGTGGGGGAGGGAGGACCGCGAGATACGCAGTATTTT.

This clone showed up just a few times. This sequence joins TRBV15 and TRBJ2-7; D may be TRBD1 (6 bases). CDR3 size: 13 residues. CDR1 is LNHNV and CDR2 is YYDKDF in the germline V gene (reference sequence). V was cut by 0 bases and J by 9 bases, with 12 bases left in between. This chain's CDR3 is CATSRDERGRQYF. The CDR3 bases are TGTGCCACCAGCAGAGATGAGAGGGGGAGGCAGTACTTC. Full variable domain (missing parts from reference TRBV15 and TRBJ2-7): DAMVIQNPRYQVTQFGKPVTLSCSQTLNHNVMYWYQQKSSQAPKLLFHYYDKDFNNEADTPDNFQSRRPNTSFCFLDIRSPGLGDTAMYLCATSRDERGRQYFGPGTRLTVT.

To note about this clone: Distinct nucleotide sequences in the sample also encode this CDR3. The V gene is TRBV18, the J gene TRBJ1-1; no clear D. Per germline, CDR1 KGHSH and CDR2 LQKENI. This CDR3 contains 13 residues. V was trimmed by 2 bases and J by 7 bases, leaving 11 bases between them. CDR3 nucleotide sequence: TGTGCCAGCTCACCAGAACGAGGAGGTGAAGCTTTCTTT. This encodes CASSPERGGEAFF.